This section outlines one T cell receptor (beta chain) sequence together with its context. In the original workflow: By means of reference gene primer amplification, nucleated cell counts were estimated. Method: immunoSEQ multiplex PCR; TCRdb's copy keeps in-frame clones and lacks some. That table supplies the V and J calls and clone size; D and trimming were determined from the DNA. The profile shows about 47,000 clones, 84% of them singletons. V gave up 6 bases and J gave up 4 bases, with 7 bases separating them. The CDR3 sequence is 12 residues long. Germline V CDR1 and CDR2: MNHEY, SMNVEV (reference sequence). This sample is part of a study of blood T cell repertoires in COVID-19. Study information: Spain, Italy and the United States supplied samples that represented acute and convalescent COVID-19. Sample material is recorded as cDNA or gDNA derived from T cells, B-cell-depleted T cells, or PBMCs.

The receptor's source is a man aged 45-65 years with acute or convalescent COVID-19. The J gene is TRBJ1-5, the V gene TRBV27; D unclear. Sequencing was done on a sample of peripheral blood. DNA of the CDR3: TGTGCCAGCAGCTTTTTAAATCAGCCCCAGCATTTT. Protein: CASSFLNQPQHF.